Each of the 17 T cell receptor beta chains below was sequenced from the same sample in a study of shared clonotypes between healthy human individuals. The table came from immunoSEQ multiplex PCR; TCRdb's copy has only in-frame clones and leaves some out. The table shows approximately 1.1 million clones, with roughly 74% occurring only once. The sample was memory CD4+ T cells from PBMCs. The subset was: CD45RA-negative fraction. Receptors originate from a man in his late teens or twenties in good health. Some clones in this sample may be carry-over from other donors' samples.

The chain has TRBV28 and TRBJ1-1; TRBD1 might be the D (5 bases). Germline-derived CDR1 and CDR2 are MDHEN and SYDVKM. V lost 2 bases and J 6 bases, leaving 10 bases between the germline ends. CDR3 length equals 13 residues. The CDR3 region is CASSLGGKAEAFF. The CDR3, as DNA: TGTGCCAGCAGTTTAGGGGGGAAAGCTGAAGCTTTCTTT.

This clone occurred a few times. The chain combines TRBV19 with TRBJ2-2; D is possibly TRBD1 (7 bases). Germline values: CDR1 LNHDA, CDR2 SQIVND (reference sequence). Trimming pared 8 bases from V and 4 bases from J, leaving 14 bases between. The CDR3 is 14 residues long. The DNA of the CDR3 is TGTGCCAGTGGAGGGACAGCCGTCACCGGGGAGCTGTTTTTT. Protein product: CASGGTAVTGELFF.

The chain is built from TRBV29-1 and TRBJ2-5, with TRBD1 matching over 12 bases. The J call is doubtful: the DNA matches TRBJ2-7 better. Looked up from germline, CDR1 is SQVTM and CDR2 is ANQGSEA. The CDR3 contains 14 residues. The DNA for the CDR3 is TGCAGCGTACTATCGGGACAGGGGGCCGACGAGCAGTACTTC. Its protein is CSVLSGQGADEQYF.

V and J are TRBV11-2 and TRBJ2-5; TRBD2 matches at 14 bases. Per the germline V gene, CDR1 is SGHAT and CDR2 is FQNNGV. The J segment lost 2 bases and the V segment lost 1 base, leaving 6 bases of the junction unmatched. The CDR3 totals 18 residues. The CDR3 DNA is TGTGCCAGCAGCTTAGGGGGGACTAGCGGGAGTGGGCAAGAGACCCAGTACTTC. Translating it yields CASSLGGTSGSGQETQYF.

V is TRBV5-1 and J is TRBJ2-5, with D possibly TRBD2 on 7 matching bases. V was clipped by 1 base and J by 5 bases, with 15 bases between them. From germline, CDR1 is SGHRS and CDR2 YFSETQ. The CDR3 totals 15 residues. In DNA form, the CDR3 reads TGCGCCAGCAGCTTGAATACGGGGGGCGCGGAGACCCAGTACTTC. It translates to CASSLNTGGAETQYF.

This chain links TRBV9 with TRBJ2-7; D unclear. The germline V gene has CDR1 SGDLS and CDR2 YYNGEE. V was clipped by 4 bases and J by 4 bases, with 18 bases between them. The CDR3 consists of 15 residues. The CDR3, as DNA: TGTGCCAGCAGCCCAAGTCAGGAGCCATGGTACGAGCAGTACTTC. Amino acids: CASSPSQEPWYEQYF.

This clone was seen repeatedly, ten times or more. The genes are TRBV7-3 and TRBJ2-2, with D uncertain. The V gene lost 4 bases and the J gene lost 6 bases, with 9 bases spanning the gap. Germline-derived CDR1 and CDR2 are SGHTA and FQGTGA. The CDR3 runs 13 residues. The CDR3 coding sequence is TGTGCCAGCAGCTCCTACGGAGCCGGGGAGCTGTTTTTT. This codes for CASSSYGAGELFF.

A note on this clone: Different DNA sequences within this sample yield the same CDR3. V gene TRBV6-6 combines with J gene TRBJ2-1; D unclear. The CDR3 consists of 11 residues. V was clipped by 6 bases and J by 4 bases, with 4 bases between them. Germline values: CDR1 MNHNY, CDR2 SVGAGI (reference sequence). The CDR3 loop reads CASRIYNEQFF. For the CDR3, the DNA is TGTGCCAGCAGAATTTACAATGAGCAGTTCTTC.

This clone turned up a few times. The V call is TRBV6-5, the J call TRBJ2-7; D might be TRBD1 (6 bases). Germline V gives CDR1 MNHEY, CDR2 SVGAGI. The CDR3 has 15 residues. Trimming pared 0 bases from V and 1 base from J, leaving 10 bases between. The CDR3 reads CASSYSRGTSYEQYF. The CDR3 nucleotides read TGTGCCAGCAGTTACTCGAGAGGGACATCCTACGAGCAGTACTTC.

This clone was detected only a few times. V is TRBV27 and J is TRBJ1-5, with 8 bases identical to TRBD1. The J segment lost 3 bases and the V segment lost 1 base, leaving 8 bases of the junction unmatched. CDR3 length: 17 residues. In germline, CDR1 is MNHEY, CDR2 SMNVEV (reference sequence). CDR3 region: CASSLYGGTGDNQPQHF. CDR3 nucleotide sequence: TGTGCCAGCAGTTTATATGGCGGGACAGGAGACAATCAGCCCCAGCATTTT.

This clone was seen ten or more times. Other DNA sequences in this sample translate to the same CDR3. The rearrangement links TRBV12-5 to TRBJ2-5; 11 nucleotides align to TRBD2. Germline CDR1 is LGHNT and CDR2 is FRNRAP. The CDR3 contains 15 residues. V was pared by 6 bases and J by 2 bases, with 5 bases of the junction left unmatched. The CDR3 DNA follows: TGTGCTAGTGGACTGGGGACTAGCGGACAAGAGACCCAGTACTTC. Protein sequence: CASGLGTSGQETQYF. Combining the CDR3 with reference TRBV12-5 and TRBJ2-5 gives the whole variable domain DARVTQTPRHKVTEMGQEVTMRCQPILGHNTVFWYRQTMMQGLELLAYFRNRAPLDDSGMPKDRFSAEMPDATLATLKIQPSEPRDSAVYFCASGLGTSGQETQYFGPGTRLLVL.

The gene calls are TRBV10-1 and TRBJ1-1; D not certain. The germline V and J ends were trimmed by 0 bases and 1 base, with 3 bases remaining between them. The germline V gene has CDR1 WNHNN and CDR2 SYGVQD (reference sequence). The CDR3 has 13 residues. The chain's CDR3 is CASSESQNTEAFF. CDR3 sequence (DNA): TGCGCCAGCAGTGAGTCACAGAACACTGAAGCTTTCTTT.

This chain's CDR3 is CASSGLVHGETQYF. Here the CDR3 DNA reads TGTGCCAGCAGTGGACTAGTACACGGGGAGACCCAGTACTTC. V is TRBV2 and J is TRBJ2-5, with TRBD2 as a possible D gene (6 bases). Trimming removed 4 bases at V and 5 bases at J, with 14 bases between. Looked up from germline, CDR1 is SNHLY and CDR2 is FYNNEI. This CDR3 has 14 residues. Filled out from reference TRBV2 and TRBJ2-5, the complete variable domain reads EPEVTQTPSHQVTQMGQEVILRCVPISNHLYFYWYRQILGQKVEFLVSFYNNEISEKSEIFDDQFSVERPDGSNFTLKIRSTKLEDSAMYFCASSGLVHGETQYFGPGTRLLVL.

The gene calls are TRBV4-1 and TRBJ2-5; 8 bases line up with TRBD1. Per germline, CDR1 MGHRA and CDR2 YSYEKL. The junction had 2 bases not matched to a gene; V was cut back by 5 bases and J by 3 bases. The CDR3 has 13 residues. CDR3 bases: TGCGCCAGCAGCTCGACAGGGGAAGAGACCCAGTACTTC. Encoded protein: CASSSTGEETQYF.

The V gene is TRBV4-1, the J gene TRBJ1-2, with 10 bases that match TRBD1. The CDR3 is 14 amino acids. The V gene end was trimmed by 2 bases and the J gene end by 8 bases; junction bases not matched to a gene: 5. Germline-derived CDR1 and CDR2 are MGHRA and YSYEKL. CDR3 residues: CASSQHPGQGGYTF. The CDR3 DNA reads TGCGCCAGCAGCCAACACCCGGGACAGGGGGGCTACACCTTC.

This clone came up many times. V is TRBV7-2 and J is TRBJ1-4, with D maybe TRBD1 (6 bases). Germline CDR1 reads SGHTA; CDR2 reads FQGNSA. V shed 7 bases and J shed 7 bases, with 16 bases lying between them. This CDR3 spans 14 amino acids. The CDR3 spells CASNRPGAGEKLFF. In DNA, the CDR3 is TGTGCCAGCAACAGGCCGGGGGCGGGTGAAAAACTGTTTTTT.

The sample holds a few counts of this clone. Different DNA sequences within this sample yield the same CDR3. This chain uses TRBV18 with TRBJ1-1; 9 nucleotides match TRBD1. J gave up 1 base and V 3 bases, and 3 bases lay outside the gene matches. This CDR3 has 15 residues. The germline CDR1 and CDR2 sequences are KGHSH and LQKENI. CDR3 loop: CASSPGGQGNTEAFF. The CDR3, as DNA: TGTGCCAGCTCACCCGGGGGACAGGGGAACACTGAAGCTTTCTTT.